A single sample gave rise to the 3 T cell receptor beta chains below, sequenced in a study of blood T cell repertoires in COVID-19. Here immunoSEQ multiplex PCR was the method, and the copy in TCRdb shows in-frame clones only, minus some. The sample lists 300,000 to 350,000 clones; around nine tenths were seen once. The sequencing input was PBMCs or T cells enriched from blood (not recorded which). These TCRs come from a woman in her twenties or thirties who had been exposed to COVID-19.

The rearrangement uses TRBV18 and TRBJ1-2; no clear D gene. CDR3 length equals 14 residues. Trimming shortened V by 3 bases and J by 4 bases, and 12 bases separated the two germline ends. In germline, CDR1 is KGHSH, CDR2 LQKENI. This CDR3 is CASSPTREGYGYTF. CDR3 nucleotides: TGTGCCAGCTCACCCACACGGGAGGGCTATGGCTACACCTTC.

This sequence joins TRBV4-1 and TRBJ1-2; maybe TRBD1 (6 bases). Trimming took 3 bases from V and 4 from J, leaving 21 bases between them. The CDR3 has 17 residues. Per the germline V gene, CDR1 is MGHRA and CDR2 is YSYEKL. DNA for the CDR3: TGCGCCAGCAGCCATAGGAAGGAAGACAGGCCACTCTATGGCTACACCTTC. This encodes CASSHRKEDRPLYGYTF.

This clone has just one count. The V call is TRBV18, the J call TRBJ1-5, with unresolved D. Trimming took 3 bases from V and 4 from J, leaving 19 bases between them. This CDR3 is 17 amino acids long. The germline V gene encodes CDR1 KGHSH and CDR2 LQKENI. The CDR3 here is CASSPPGRSGTNQPQHF. The DNA of the CDR3 is TGTGCCAGCTCACCTCCGGGAAGATCGGGTACTAATCAGCCCCAGCATTTT.